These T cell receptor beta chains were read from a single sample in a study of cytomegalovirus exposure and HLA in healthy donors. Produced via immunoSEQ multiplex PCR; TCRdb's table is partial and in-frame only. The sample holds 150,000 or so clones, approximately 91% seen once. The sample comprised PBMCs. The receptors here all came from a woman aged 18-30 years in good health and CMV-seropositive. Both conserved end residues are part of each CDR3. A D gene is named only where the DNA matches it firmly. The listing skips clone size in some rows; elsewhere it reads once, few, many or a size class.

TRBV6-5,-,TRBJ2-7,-,TGTGCCAGCAGCTTCACACAGGGTTACGAGCAGTACTTC,CASSFTQGYEQYF
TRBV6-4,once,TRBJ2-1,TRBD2,TGTGCCAGCAGTGAGACGAGCGGGACTAACAATGAGCAGTTCTTC,CASSETSGTNNEQFF
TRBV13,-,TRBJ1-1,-,TGTGCCAGCAGCTTAGTATCTGGGGGAATGGGGGGCACTGAAGCTTTCTTT,CASSLVSGGMGGTEAFF
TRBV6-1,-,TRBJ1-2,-,TGTGCCAGCAGGGCGCTGGCGGGATATGGCTACACCTTC,CASRALAGYGYTF
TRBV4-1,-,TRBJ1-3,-,TGCGCCAGCAGCTACGGTTCCTCTGGAAACACCATATATTTT,CASSYGSSGNTIYF
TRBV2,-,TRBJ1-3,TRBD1,TGTGCCAGCAGGGAAGGACAGGGGGACACCATATATTTT,CASREGQGDTIYF
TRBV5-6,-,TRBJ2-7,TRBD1,TGTGCCAGCAGCGGGGGACAGGGGCGATCCTACGAGCAGTACTTC,CASSGGQGRSYEQYF
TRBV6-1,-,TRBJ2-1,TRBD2,TGTGCCAGCAGTGAACGTCCTCCTAGCGGGAGTTTAAATGAGCAGTTCTTC,CASSERPPSGSLNEQFF
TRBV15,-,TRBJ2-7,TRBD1,TGTGCCACCAGCAGAGAGTCAGGGGGCCCTGCCTACGAGCAGTACTTC,CATSRESGGPAYEQYF
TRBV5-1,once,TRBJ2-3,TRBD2,TGCGCCAGCAGCCCTAGTGGGGGAGGGGCAGATACGCAGTATTTT,CASSPSGGGADTQYF
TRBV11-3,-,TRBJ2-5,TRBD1,TGTGCCAGCACACTGGGACAGGGAGTATGGACCCAGTACTTC,CASTLGQGVWTQYF
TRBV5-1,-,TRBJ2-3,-,TGCGCCAGCAGCTTAACTAGCACAGATACGCAGTATTTT,CASSLTSTDTQYF
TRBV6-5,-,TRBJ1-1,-,TGTGCCAGCGGTCACGGGACTGAAGCTTTCTTT,CASGHGTEAFF
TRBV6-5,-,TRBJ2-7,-,TGTGCCAGCAGCAACAACATATTAATCAGGGACGAGCAGTACTTC,CASSNNILIRDEQYF
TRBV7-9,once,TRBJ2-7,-,TGTGCCAGCAGCTTTATTGGGGGGACCTACGAGCAGTACTTC,CASSFIGGTYEQYF
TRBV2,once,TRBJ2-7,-,TGTGCCAGCAGTGGGGACATGTCAACCTACGAGCAGTACTTC,CASSGDMSTYEQYF
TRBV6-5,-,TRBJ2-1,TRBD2,TGTGCCAGCAGTTATGCCCTAGCGGGACTCAATGAGCAGTTCTTC,CASSYALAGLNEQFF
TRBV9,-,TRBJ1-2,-,TGTGCCAGCAGCCCCCCGACAGGAGAAAACTATGGCTACACCTTC,CASSPPTGENYGYTF
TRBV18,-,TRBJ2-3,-,TGTGCCAGCTCACACAGGGATCAAGATACGCAGTATTTT,CASSHRDQDTQYF
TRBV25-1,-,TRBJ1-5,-,TGTGCCAGCAGTGAATCGGGTTTAAATCAGCCCCAGCATTTT,CASSESGLNQPQHF
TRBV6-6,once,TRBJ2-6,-,TGTGCCAGCACACAGCACTCTGGGGCCAACGTCCTGACTTTC,CASTQHSGANVLTF
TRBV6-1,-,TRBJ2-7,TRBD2,TGTGCCAGCAGTGAACGGCTAGCGGGGCGCGAGCAGTACTTC,CASSERLAGREQYF
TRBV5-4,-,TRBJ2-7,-,TGTGCCAGCACCCCTGATTCTGACGGGAGCTCCTACGAGCAGTACTTC,CASTPDSDGSSYEQYF
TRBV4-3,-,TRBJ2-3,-,TGCGCCAGCAGCCAAGATGTGTGGGGGGTGGGCACAGATACGCAGTATTTT,CASSQDVWGVGTDTQYF
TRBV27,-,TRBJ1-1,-,TGTGCCAGCAGTCCCCCGGGGGGGAACACTGAAGCTTTCTTT,CASSPPGGNTEAFF
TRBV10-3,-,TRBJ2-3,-,TGTGCCATCAGTGAGTCGGGACTTCTCACAGATACGCAGTATTTT,CAISESGLLTDTQYF
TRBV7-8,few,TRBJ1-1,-,TGTGCCAGCAGCTTAGTTCCTACGAACACTGAAGCTTTCTTT,CASSLVPTNTEAFF
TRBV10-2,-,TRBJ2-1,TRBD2,TGCGCCAGCAGGGGTAGACTAGCGGGCTTCTACAATGAGCAGTTCTTC,CASRGRLAGFYNEQFF
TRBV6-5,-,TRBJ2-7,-,TGTGCCAGCAGCCCCACAGGGTACTCCTACGAGCAGTACTTC,CASSPTGYSYEQYF
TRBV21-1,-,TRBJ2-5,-,TGTGCCAGCAGCAAAGGGGGGACAGGGGGCCAAGAGACCCAGTACTTC,CASSKGGTGGQETQYF
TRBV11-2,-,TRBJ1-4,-,TGTGCCAGCAGCTTAGCGACACCCGGTCTTGAAAAACTGTTTTTT,CASSLATPGLEKLFF
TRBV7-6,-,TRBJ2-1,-,TGTGCCAGCAGCTCGCTATACAATGAGCAGTTCTTC,CASSSLYNEQFF
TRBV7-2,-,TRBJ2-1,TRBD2,TGTGCCAGCAGCGCCGTTGTAGCGGGAGGAGTTGAGCAGTTCTTC,CASSAVVAGGVEQFF
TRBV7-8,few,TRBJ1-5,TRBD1,TGTGCCAGCAGCCAGGACAGGGCGGGAAATCAGCCCCAGCATTTT,CASSQDRAGNQPQHF
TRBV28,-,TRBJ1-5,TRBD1,TGTGCCAGCAGACCCCACTCAGGACAGGGGGCAGGTCAGCCCCAGCATTTT,CASRPHSGQGAGQPQHF
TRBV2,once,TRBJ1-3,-,TGTGCCAGCAACGAGAACCTCGGAAACACCATATATTTT,CASNENLGNTIYF
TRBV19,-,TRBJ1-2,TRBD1,TGTGCCAGTAGTCTCGACAGGGTTGACTATGGCTACACCTTC,CASSLDRVDYGYTF
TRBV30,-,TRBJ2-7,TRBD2,TGTGCCTCCCCGAGTCTAGCGGGAGGGAACGAGCAGTACTTC,CASPSLAGGNEQYF
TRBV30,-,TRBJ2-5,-,TGTGCCTGGAGTGCCCTCGTCCAAGAGACCCAGTACTTC,CAWSALVQETQYF
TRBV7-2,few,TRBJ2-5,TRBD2,TGTGCCAGCAGCTTAGGGGGAGGGATCAGAGAGACCCAGTACTTC,CASSLGGGIRETQYF
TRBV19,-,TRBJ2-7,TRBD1,TGTGCCAGTTGCCGGGACAGATCGGGCGAGCAGTACTTC,CASCRDRSGEQYF
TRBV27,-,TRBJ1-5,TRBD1,TGTGCCAGCAGTTTATCAAGGGACAGAAATCAGCCCCAGCATTTT,CASSLSRDRNQPQHF
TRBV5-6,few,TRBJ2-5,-,TGTGCCAGCAGCTTGGCGGGGGAGACCCAGTACTTC,CASSLAGETQYF
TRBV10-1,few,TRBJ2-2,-,TGCGCCAGCAGTGAGTCGGAGACCGGGGAGCTGTTTTTT,CASSESETGELFF
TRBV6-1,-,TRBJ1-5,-,TGTGCCAGCAGTGAAGGACAGTCCAATCAGCCCCAGCATTTT,CASSEGQSNQPQHF
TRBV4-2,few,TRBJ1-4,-,TGTGCCAGCAGCCAAGAGGAGGGGTCCGGTGAAAAACTGTTTTTT,CASSQEEGSGEKLFF
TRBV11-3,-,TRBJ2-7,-,TGTGCCAGCAGCTCCTCATACTTCGAGCAGTACTTC,CASSSSYFEQYF